These 16 T cell receptor beta chains were sequenced from one sample in a study of graft-versus-host responses after intestinal transplantation. These receptors lack a known antigen. Some clones are missing from TCRdb's copy, which holds only in-frame ones; the method was immunoSEQ multiplex PCR. The profile shows about 99,000 clones, about 90% of them singletons. The source was unstimulated CD4+ T cells sorted from spleen or lymph node cells, collected before intestinal transplant. These receptors were collected from a human donor who received an intestinal transplant.

The chain joins TRBV4-1 to TRBJ2-5; tentatively, D is TRBD1 or TRBD2 (5 bases each). Trimming took 1 base from V and 9 from J, leaving 21 bases between them. This CDR3 comprises 16 residues. Per germline, CDR1 MGHRA and CDR2 YSYEKL. CDR3: CASSQVARGIKEAQYF. For the CDR3, the DNA is TGCGCCAGCAGCCAAGTAGCGAGGGGAATAAAGGAGGCCCAGTACTTC.

This chain uses TRBV30 with TRBJ2-7; D gene uncertain. The germline V gene encodes CDR1 GTSNPN and CDR2 SVGIG (reference sequence). V was cut by 1 base and J by 0 bases, with 10 bases left in between. This CDR3 region has 14 residues. This chain's CDR3 is CAWSDGPSSYEQYF. As DNA, the CDR3 is TGTGCCTGGAGTGACGGTCCTAGCTCCTACGAGCAGTACTTC.

The chain recombines TRBV5-4 with TRBJ2-2, with 8 bases lining up with TRBD1. The germline V gene has CDR1 SGHNT and CDR2 YYREEE (reference sequence). The V segment lost 6 bases and the J segment 6 bases; nucleotides outside the gene matches: 13. This CDR3 comprises 16 residues. The CDR3 DNA is TGTGCCAGCATGCTCAGGGGGCCGAGCGTGGCCGGGGAGCTGTTTTTT. It is translated as CASMLRGPSVAGELFF.

The chain employs TRBV5-4 and TRBJ2-1; 10 bases match TRBD2. V trimming: 7 bases; J trimming: 2 bases; junction bases outside the gene matches: 9. This CDR3 has 16 residues. Germline V gives CDR1 SGHNT, CDR2 YYREEE (reference sequence). In DNA, the CDR3 is TGTGCCAGCGGAAAGGCTAGCGGGAGAACCTACAATGAGCAGTTCTTC. It specifies CASGKASGRTYNEQFF.

The J gene is TRBJ2-2, the V gene TRBV9, with D unclear. CDR3 size: 16 residues. CDR1 and CDR2 from the germline V gene are SGDLS and YYNGEE. Trimming removed 3 bases at V and 4 bases at J, with 16 bases between. The CDR3 protein is CASSALPTLRTGELFF. CDR3 DNA: TGTGCCAGCAGCGCGCTACCGACACTTCGCACCGGGGAGCTGTTTTTT.

The chain employs TRBV12-5 and TRBJ2-7; 7 bases map to TRBD1. Unmatched junction bases numbered 7, after V lost 1 base and J lost 4 bases. Germline CDR1 LGHNT, CDR2 FRNRAP. The CDR3 consists of 15 residues. CDR3 in amino acids: CASGLGTGVVYEQYF. The CDR3 DNA follows: TGTGCTAGTGGTTTGGGGACAGGAGTCGTTTACGAGCAGTACTTC.

The chain has TRBV19 and TRBJ1-1, with TRBD1 matching 7 bases. Germline V gene sequence: CDR1 LNHDA, CDR2 SQIVND (reference sequence). J was trimmed by 5 bases and V by 8 bases; bases with no gene match: 11. This CDR3 contains 14 residues. CDR3 protein: CASATDRWGTEAFF. For the CDR3, the DNA is TGTGCCAGTGCCACGGACAGGTGGGGTACTGAAGCTTTCTTT. Using reference TRBV19 and TRBJ1-1 for the parts outside the CDR3, the full variable domain is DGGITQSPKYLFRKEGQNVTLSCEQNLNHDAMYWYRQDPGQGLRLIYYSQIVNDFQKGDIAEGYSVSREKKESFPLTVTSAQKNPTAFYLCASATDRWGTEAFFGQGTRLTVV.

The chain employs TRBV28 and TRBJ2-1, with 7 bases aligning to TRBD2. The germline CDR1 and CDR2 sequences are MDHEN and SYDVKM. The CDR3 is 14 amino acids. V shed 7 bases and J 9 bases; nucleotides not matched to a gene: 12. This chain's CDR3 is CASNIGGSRGEQFF. The CDR3, as DNA: TGTGCCAGCAACATTGGCGGGAGCCGAGGTGAGCAGTTCTTC.

The chain recombines TRBV28 with TRBJ1-1; D call uncertain. V was shortened by 2 bases and J by 0 bases, with 10 bases between the two germline ends. The CDR3 spans 15 residues. Germline loops: CDR1 MDHEN, CDR2 SYDVKM. The CDR3 loop reads CASSLQTFMNTEAFF. The CDR3 DNA reads as TGTGCCAGCAGTTTACAGACTTTTATGAACACTGAAGCTTTCTTT.

The chain uses TRBV7-9 and TRBJ1-2; TRBD1 might be the D (5 bases). From germline, CDR1 is SEHNR and CDR2 FQNEAQ (reference sequence). The CDR3 is 12 amino acids. V gave up 4 bases and J gave up 10 bases, with 13 bases separating them. This chain's CDR3 is CASSWDPNLYTF. In nucleotides, the CDR3 is TGTGCCAGCAGCTGGGACCCAAACCTCTACACCTTC.

The chain links TRBV7-2 to TRBJ2-3; TRBD2 agrees at 12 bases. This CDR3 region has 16 residues. Germline loops: CDR1 SGHTA, CDR2 FQGNSA. Trimming at V came to 5 bases and at J to 4 bases, leaving 7 bases not matched to a gene. The CDR3: CASSAQLAGGPDTQYF. CDR3 sequence (DNA): TGTGCCAGCAGCGCCCAACTAGCGGGGGGACCAGATACGCAGTATTTT.

The V and J genes are TRBV19 and TRBJ2-7; 12 nucleotides line up with TRBD2. Germline values: CDR1 LNHDA, CDR2 SQIVND (reference sequence). The length of the CDR3 is 15 residues. The trim removed 6 bases at V and 5 bases at J, leaving 8 bases unmatched. DNA of the CDR3: TGTGCCAGTAGAAACCTAGCGGGAGGGCCCAACGAGCAGTACTTC. Protein product: CASRNLAGGPNEQYF.

J is TRBJ2-7 and V is TRBV19, with 9 bases fitting TRBD1. V lost 4 bases and J lost 1; bases outside the gene matches: 5. The V gene's germline CDR1 is LNHDA and CDR2 SQIVND (reference sequence). CDR3 length: 15 amino acids. CDR3 coding DNA: TGTGCCAGTAGTACTAACAGGGGGCCGTCCTACGAGCAGTACTTC. Translating it yields CASSTNRGPSYEQYF.

The chain is built from TRBV4-1 and TRBJ2-1; D may match TRBD1 or TRBD2 (5 bases each). The CDR3 has 14 amino acids. Germline CDR1 MGHRA, CDR2 YSYEKL. V dropped 3 bases and J dropped 6 bases, with 12 bases sitting between them. This chain's CDR3 is CASSHPGTINEQFF. CDR3 sequence (DNA): TGCGCCAGCAGCCATCCCGGGACCATCAATGAGCAGTTCTTC.

This chain joins TRBV2 and TRBJ1-5; perhaps TRBD1 as D (5 bases). Looked up from germline, CDR1 is SNHLY and CDR2 is FYNNEI. With 4 bases removed from V and 0 bases from J, the gap between germline ends came to 10 bases. The CDR3 loop spans 15 amino acids. The CDR3 DNA reads as TGTGCCAGCAGTGGACAGACGATTAGCAATCAGCCCCAGCATTTT. Translated, it gives CASSGQTISNQPQHF. Complete variable domain (other parts from reference TRBV2 and TRBJ1-5): EPEVTQTPSHQVTQMGQEVILRCVPISNHLYFYWYRQILGQKVEFLVSFYNNEISEKSEIFDDQFSVERPDGSNFTLKIRSTKLEDSAMYFCASSGQTISNQPQHFGDGTRLSIL.

This clone was found a few times. This rearrangement joins TRBV19 to TRBJ2-3; TRBD1 agrees at 8 bases. From germline, CDR1 is LNHDA and CDR2 SQIVND (reference sequence). V gave up 3 bases and J gave up 6 bases; unmatched junction bases: 5. The CDR3 is made up of 14 amino acids. For the CDR3, the DNA is TGTGCCAGTAGTATCCGACAGGGGAGCGATACGCAGTATTTT. Its translation is CASSIRQGSDTQYF.